The 23 T cell receptor beta chains in this list originate from one sample, sequenced in a study of control samples from healthy donors and cancer patients. Method: immunoSEQ multiplex PCR; TCRdb's copy keeps in-frame clones and lacks some. The sample has roughly 130,000 clones; about 95% are singletons. Sequencing was carried out using blood. The receptors here all came from a man in his thirties or forties in good health.

CDR3 sequence: CASSLSGQGAYEQYF. CDR3 coding DNA: TGTGCCAGCAGTTTATCGGGACAGGGGGCCTACGAGCAGTACTTC. The rearrangement joins TRBV27 to TRBJ2-7; TRBD1 aligns across 11 bases. This CDR3 is built from 15 residues. Germline V gene sequence: CDR1 MNHEY, CDR2 SMNVEV (reference sequence). The V gene end was trimmed by 0 bases and the J gene end by 2 bases; junction bases not matched to a gene: 0.

The V and J genes are TRBV7-2 and TRBJ1-2, with D possibly TRBD1 on 6 matching bases. The CDR3 has 13 residues. Germline CDR1 is SGHTA and CDR2 is FQGNSA. With 5 bases removed from V and 4 bases from J, the gap between germline ends came to 11 bases. Written as DNA, the CDR3 is TGTGCCAGCAGCATGGACAGCCTCTATGGCTACACCTTC. This codes for CASSMDSLYGYTF. Full variable domain (rest looked up from reference TRBV7-2 and TRBJ1-2): GAGVSQSPSNKVTEKGKDVELRCDPISGHTALYWYRQSLGQGLEFLIYFQGNSAPDKSGLPSDRFSAERTGGSVSTLTIQRTQQEDSAVYLCASSMDSLYGYTFGSGTRLTVV.

The chain has TRBV18 and TRBJ2-7; D is unclear. Germline V gene sequence: CDR1 KGHSH, CDR2 LQKENI. V was shortened by 2 bases and J by 2 bases, with 10 bases between the two germline ends. There are 14 residues in the CDR3. In nucleotides, the CDR3 is TGTGCCAGCTCACCATATAACGGCCCCTACGAGCAGTACTTC. Translated: CASSPYNGPYEQYF. The full variable domain, its missing parts supplied by reference TRBV18 and TRBJ2-7, is NAGVMQNPRHLVRRRGQEARLRCSPMKGHSHVYWYRQLPEEGLKFMVYLQKENIIDESGMPKERFSAEFPKEGPSILRIQQVVRGDSAAYFCASSPYNGPYEQYFGPGTRLTVT.

This chain links TRBV14 with TRBJ1-4; unclear D gene. This CDR3 is built from 14 residues. From germline, CDR1 is SGHDN and CDR2 FVKESK. The germline V and J ends were trimmed by 6 bases and 5 bases, with 13 bases remaining between them. The DNA of the CDR3 is TGTGCCAGCAGTCCCCTTAATGAAAATGAAAAACTGTTTTTT. Translation gives CASSPLNENEKLFF.

The chain carries TRBV19 and TRBJ1-6, with TRBD1 matching 9 bases. Germline CDR1 LNHDA, CDR2 SQIVND (reference sequence). The CDR3 sequence is 15 residues long. Losses at the gene ends were 3 bases for V and 9 bases for J; bases not matched to a gene: 6. As DNA, the CDR3 is TGTGCCAGTAGTATTGGAACAGGGGGCAGTTCACCCCTCCACTTT. It encodes CASSIGTGGSSPLHF.

The chain is built from TRBV5-1 and TRBJ1-2; the D is unclear. The germline gives CDR1 SGHRS, CDR2 YFSETQ. The CDR3 extends over 13 amino acids. V lost 4 bases to trimming and J lost 8 bases, with 15 bases between them. The CDR3 region is CASSPFTDQGYTF. The CDR3 DNA reads as TGCGCCAGCAGCCCGTTCACTGATCAAGGCTACACCTTC.

The chain couples TRBV27 to TRBJ1-2, with a weak D call TRBD1 (6 bases). Trimming removed 3 bases from V and 4 bases from J, with 15 bases in between. The CDR3 loop spans 15 amino acids. Germline V gene lookup returns CDR1 MNHEY and CDR2 SMNVEV (reference sequence). The chain's CDR3 is CASSLFPGGAYGYTF. The CDR3 region has the DNA TGTGCCAGCAGTTTGTTCCCGGGGGGCGCCTATGGCTACACCTTC.

The V gene is TRBV6-1, the J gene TRBJ2-1; 10 bases map to TRBD1. This CDR3 contains 16 residues. Germline CDR1 and CDR2: MNHNS and SASEGT. The junction had 10 bases not matched to a gene; V was cut back by 6 bases and J by 5 bases. The CDR3: CASRELRTGGDNEQFF. CDR3 bases: TGTGCCAGCAGAGAACTTAGGACAGGGGGAGACAATGAGCAGTTCTTC.

Here the CDR3 reads CSVEGQQESSYNEQFF. CDR3 nucleotides: TGCAGCGTTGAAGGCCAGCAGGAAAGCTCCTACAATGAGCAGTTCTTC. This chain links TRBV29-1 with TRBJ2-1; no firm D call. The length of the CDR3 is 16 residues. With 1 base removed from V and 0 bases from J, the gap between germline ends came to 13 bases. Germline lookup yields CDR1 SQVTM and CDR2 ANQGSEA.

The chain carries TRBV7-2 and TRBJ1-5; no clear D. This CDR3 has 15 residues. The germline V gene encodes CDR1 SGHTA and CDR2 FQGNSA. V shed 5 bases and J shed 0 bases, with 11 bases lying between them. DNA of the CDR3: TGTGCCAGCAGCCCCGACGGGGATAGCAATCAGCCCCAGCATTTT. Translation: CASSPDGDSNQPQHF.

The chain carries TRBV18 and TRBJ2-3; 10 bases map to TRBD2. The ends lost 6 bases at V and 4 bases at J; junction bases unmatched: 7. CDR1 is KGHSH, CDR2 LQKENI, per germline. This CDR3 spans 15 amino acids. The CDR3 DNA follows: TGTGCCAGCTCCCCTACTAGCGGGGTGTCAGATACGCAGTATTTT. Translated: CASSPTSGVSDTQYF.

The chain employs TRBV28 and TRBJ1-2; no firm D call. V was pared by 6 bases and J by 3 bases, with 5 bases between. CDR3 length: 11 residues. Germline V lookup: CDR1 MDHEN, CDR2 SYDVKM. CDR3: CASSQDYGYTF. Here the CDR3 DNA reads TGTGCCAGCAGCCAGGACTATGGCTACACCTTC.

As DNA, the CDR3 is TGTGCCAGCAGCCACCCTAGGGAGACCCAGTACTTC. Residues: CASSHPRETQYF. J is TRBJ2-5 and V is TRBV3-1 (or the pseudogene TRBV3-2); D not resolved. Germline V gene sequence: CDR1 LGHDT, CDR2 YNNKEL (reference sequence). The CDR3 covers 12 residues. The V and J ends lost 3 bases and 5 bases respectively, with 7 bases between them.

This chain joins TRBV6-1 and TRBJ2-1; 10 bases line up with TRBD2. The CDR3 has 15 amino acids. V gave up 2 bases and J gave up 6 bases; unmatched junction bases: 4. Germline CDR1 MNHNS, CDR2 SASEGT. CDR3 bases: TGTGCCAGCAGTGAACCTAGCGGGGGCCTCAATGAGCAGTTCTTC. This encodes CASSEPSGGLNEQFF.

The chain uses TRBV10-1 and TRBJ2-1; D is perhaps TRBD1 (5 bases). The V gene lost 4 bases and the J gene lost 10 bases, with 14 bases spanning the gap. The CDR3 is made up of 13 amino acids. CDR1 and CDR2 from the germline V gene are WNHNN and SYGVQD (reference sequence). In DNA form, the CDR3 reads TGCGCCAGCAGTGGAAAAGGGGTTGGGGAGCAGTTCTTC. This gives the protein CASSGKGVGEQFF.

This clone was seen once. This rearrangement joins TRBV4-1 to TRBJ2-3, with D perhaps TRBD1 (5 bases). The germline CDR1 and CDR2 sequences are MGHRA and YSYEKL. This CDR3 spans 14 amino acids. V was shortened by 5 bases and J by 0 bases, with 9 bases between the two germline ends. The CDR3 loop reads CASSGQTSTDTQYF. CDR3 coding DNA: TGCGCCAGCAGCGGACAAACTAGCACAGATACGCAGTATTTT.

This chain links TRBV7-8 with TRBJ1-6, with 8 bases identical to TRBD1. J gave up 4 bases and V 5 bases, and 7 bases lay outside the gene matches. The CDR3 covers 16 residues. Germline assignment: CDR1 SGHVS and CDR2 FQNEAQ. In nucleotides, the CDR3 is TGTGCCAGCAGCGCAGGACAGGGTCTTTATAATTCACCCCTCCACTTT. It yields the protein CASSAGQGLYNSPLHF.

A single count supports this clone. The chain combines TRBV6-5 with TRBJ1-6; D not certain. Germline CDR1 MNHEY, CDR2 SVGAGI. V lost 2 bases and J 10 bases, leaving 15 bases between the germline ends. The length of the CDR3 is 15 residues. This CDR3 is CASSYEGISGSPLHF. The CDR3, as DNA: TGTGCCAGCAGTTACGAGGGAATCAGCGGATCACCCCTCCACTTT.

V and J are TRBV5-4 and TRBJ2-5; D might be TRBD1 (6 bases). The V and J ends lost 1 base and 3 bases respectively, with 13 bases between them. CDR3 length: 15 residues. Germline values: CDR1 SGHNT, CDR2 YYREEE (reference sequence). CDR3 amino acids: CASSLRSGAEETQYF. The CDR3 nucleotides are TGTGCCAGCAGCTTGCGCTCAGGGGCGGAAGAGACCCAGTACTTC.

The J gene is TRBJ1-4, the V gene TRBV9; tentatively, D is TRBD1 (5 bases). Germline V gives CDR1 SGDLS, CDR2 YYNGEE. The CDR3 sequence is 15 residues long. The V gene lost 4 bases and the J gene lost 6 bases, with 16 bases spanning the gap. For the CDR3, the DNA is TGTGCCAGCAGCCCCACCGGGACTTCCTATGAAAAACTGTTTTTT. Translation gives CASSPTGTSYEKLFF.

This chain links TRBV6-1 with TRBJ2-7; 8 nucleotides align to TRBD1. The CDR3 contains 16 residues. Unmatched junction bases numbered 10, after V lost 2 bases and J lost 4 bases. Germline assignment: CDR1 MNHNS and CDR2 SASEGT. CDR3 protein: CASSETRTGLGYEQYF. The CDR3 DNA follows: TGTGCCAGCAGTGAAACCCGGACAGGGTTGGGGTACGAGCAGTACTTC.

This chain uses TRBV19 with TRBJ1-5, with TRBD1 matching over 9 bases. V shed 8 bases and J 6 bases; nucleotides not matched to a gene: 8. The CDR3 is 14 amino acids. In germline, CDR1 is LNHDA, CDR2 SQIVND (reference sequence). This chain's CDR3 is CASSPTGGFQPQHF. CDR3 in DNA: TGTGCCAGTTCTCCGACAGGGGGGTTTCAGCCCCAGCATTTT.

The rearrangement links TRBV6-5 to TRBJ2-2; maybe TRBD1 (7 bases). V lost 6 bases to trimming and J lost 4 bases, with 15 bases between them. The germline gives CDR1 MNHEY, CDR2 SVGAGI. The CDR3 runs 15 residues. In nucleotides, the CDR3 is TGTGCCAGCAGAGGGGGCGGGGTGGGCACCGGGGAGCTGTTTTTT. Protein product: CASRGGGVGTGELFF.